The T cell receptor (beta chain) described here comes from a study of cytomegalovirus exposure and HLA in healthy donors. PCR was performed using 60 Vbeta and 13 Jbeta primers. Sequenced by immunoSEQ multiplex PCR; TCRdb stores in-frame clones only, minus some. The table records 180,000 or so clones, 82% of them present only once. Trimming at V came to 11 bases and at J to 4 bases, leaving 3 bases not matched to a gene. This CDR3 region has 11 residues. Per germline, CDR1 SNHLY and CDR2 FYNNEI. This clonotype originated in a man aged 40-50 years in good health and CMV-seronegative. The sequenced material came from PBMCs. V gene TRBV2 combines with J gene TRBJ1-2, with 8 nucleotides matching TRBD1. The DNA for the CDR3 is TGTGCCGGACAGGGCGGCTATGGCTACACCTTC. It translates to CAGQGGYGYTF.